Below, 18 T cell receptor beta chains from the same sample are listed, as sequenced in a study of blood T cell repertoires in COVID-19. Profiled with immunoSEQ multiplex PCR; TCRdb holds only in-frame clones, not every one. Of under 500,000 clones in the sample, around 89% are singletons; the top ten hold 1.1%. Sequenced material: PBMCs or T cells enriched from blood (not recorded which). These receptors originate from a man aged 25-45 years who had recovered from COVID-19.

The CDR3 here is CASRTYSTDTQYF. The CDR3, as DNA: TGTGCCAGCAGAACCTATAGCACAGATACGCAGTATTTT. The chain couples TRBV12-3 or TRBV12-4 to TRBJ2-3; no clear D gene. CDR3 length: 13 residues. Between the trimmed V and J ends, which lost 6 bases and 0 bases, there was a span of 7 bases.

The chain links TRBV15 to TRBJ1-2; unclear D gene. From germline, CDR1 is LNHNV and CDR2 YYDKDF (reference sequence). The CDR3 loop spans 14 amino acids. V was cut by 4 bases and J by 6 bases, with 15 bases left in between. The CDR3 coding sequence is TGTGCCACCAGCATACTCGGAAGGAGTGATGGCTACACCTTC. Translated: CATSILGRSDGYTF.

The chain is built from TRBV7-8 and TRBJ1-1, with TRBD1 matching 7 bases. From germline, CDR1 is SGHVS and CDR2 FQNEAQ. V was pared by 2 bases and J by 1 base, with 1 base of the junction left unmatched. CDR3 length: 14 amino acids. The CDR3 nucleotides read TGTGCCAGCAGCTTAAACAGGGGGAACACTGAAGCTTTCTTT. This encodes CASSLNRGNTEAFF.

The chain uses TRBV30 and TRBJ1-3, with TRBD1 matching 7 bases. The CDR3 extends over 14 amino acids. Germline V gene data show CDR1 as GTSNPN and CDR2 as SVGIG (reference sequence). J was trimmed by 2 bases and V by 2 bases; bases with no gene match: 3. CDR3 in DNA: TGTGCCTGGAGTCCCGGACAGGCTGGAAACACCATATATTTT. Its protein product is CAWSPGQAGNTIYF.

The V call is TRBV20-1, the J call TRBJ1-1; 8 bases agree with TRBD1. CDR1 is DFQATT, CDR2 SNEGSKA, per germline (reference sequence). This CDR3 has 15 amino acids. V was pared by 3 bases and J by 2 bases, with 8 bases of the junction left unmatched. For the CDR3, the DNA is TGCAGTGCTAGTCGGGCAGGGGGCCCAAACACTGAAGCTTTCTTT. This codes for CSASRAGGPNTEAFF.

The rearrangement joins TRBV18 to TRBJ2-7, with D possibly matching TRBD2 (5 bases). The CDR3 has 14 residues. Deletions cut 3 bases from V and 1 base from J, with 10 bases between. The germline CDR1 and CDR2 sequences are KGHSH and LQKENI. CDR3 coding DNA: TGTGCCAGCTCACCGGACGGGATTTCCTACGAGCAGTACTTC. Translation: CASSPDGISYEQYF. Together with reference TRBV18 and TRBJ2-7, the CDR3 gives the full variable domain: NAGVMQNPRHLVRRRGQEARLRCSPMKGHSHVYWYRQLPEEGLKFMVYLQKENIIDESGMPKERFSAEFPKEGPSILRIQQVVRGDSAAYFCASSPDGISYEQYFGPGTRLTVT.

This clone was picked up one time. The genes are TRBV5-1 and TRBJ2-7, with D possibly matching TRBD2 (5 bases). This CDR3 has 15 amino acids. Trimming stripped 4 bases from V and 4 bases from J, with 18 bases between. From germline, CDR1 is SGHRS and CDR2 YFSETQ. The CDR3 bases are TGCGCCAGCAGCATAGCTCCCGAGGGCAGGTACGAGCAGTACTTC. This translates into CASSIAPEGRYEQYF.

V is TRBV3-1 (or the pseudogene TRBV3-2) and J is TRBJ2-3, with D maybe TRBD1 (6 bases). CDR1 is LGHDT and CDR2 is YNNKEL in the germline V gene (reference sequence). The V end was cut by 3 bases, the J end by 1 base, with 11 bases between. This CDR3 has 15 amino acids. The CDR3 DNA reads as TGTGCCAGCAGCCATACAGGGATGGGCACAGATACGCAGTATTTT. The encoded protein is CASSHTGMGTDTQYF.

The V and J genes are TRBV7-9 and TRBJ2-7, with D maybe TRBD2 (6 bases). This CDR3 contains 12 residues. Germline V gives CDR1 SEHNR, CDR2 FQNEAQ (reference sequence). The V end lost 5 bases, the J end lost 6 bases, and 11 bases lay between the germline ends. CDR3 bases: TGTGCCAGCAGCACGGCGGGGTTCGAGCAGTACTTC. Its translation: CASSTAGFEQYF. Filled out from reference TRBV7-9 and TRBJ2-7, the complete variable domain reads DTGVSQNPRHKITKRGQNVTFRCDPISEHNRLYWYRQTLGQGPEFLTYFQNEAQLEKSRLLSDRFSAERPKGSFSTLEIQRTEQGDSAMYLCASSTAGFEQYFGPGTRLTVT.

The chain combines TRBV28 with TRBJ1-5; TRBD1 agrees at 9 bases. Germline values: CDR1 MDHEN, CDR2 SYDVKM. Trimming took 7 bases from V and 4 from J; bases not matched to a gene: 11. The CDR3 sequence is 16 residues long. CDR3 in amino acids: CASTTRTGDLNQPQHF. CDR3 sequence (DNA): TGTGCCAGCACCACCCGGACAGGGGACCTTAATCAGCCCCAGCATTTT.

This clone has ten or more counts. The V gene is TRBV5-6, the J gene TRBJ2-7; 13 positions match TRBD2. Trimming took 5 bases from V and 4 from J; bases not matched to a gene: 6. The CDR3 is 15 amino acids. CDR1 is SGHDT, CDR2 YYEEEE, per germline. The CDR3 region has the DNA TGTGCCAGCAGTTCGGGACTAGCGGGAAGTTACGAGCAGTACTTC. Protein product: CASSSGLAGSYEQYF.

V is TRBV12-3 or TRBV12-4 and J is TRBJ1-1, with unresolved D. This CDR3 contains 13 residues. The germline V and J ends were trimmed by 10 bases and 0 bases, with 12 bases remaining between them. CDR3 sequence reads: CATERNMNTEAFF. DNA for the CDR3: TGTGCCACCGAGCGGAACATGAACACTGAAGCTTTCTTT.

J is TRBJ2-2 and V is TRBV7-8; TRBD1 agrees at 7 bases. Germline-derived CDR1 and CDR2 are SGHVS and FQNEAQ. CDR3 size: 16 residues. Trimming at V came to 1 base and at J to 7 bases, leaving 9 bases not matched to a gene. The CDR3 DNA follows: TGTGCCAGCAGCTTAGAAGGGGGCGCAGGTGGCGGGGAGCTGTTTTTT. Amino acid sequence: CASSLEGGAGGGELFF.

The rearrangement links TRBV27 to TRBJ2-7; TRBD2 aligns across 10 bases. CDR3 size: 15 residues. With V trimmed by 6 bases and J by 4 bases, 9 bases remained unmatched. Germline V CDR1 and CDR2: MNHEY, SMNVEV (reference sequence). The CDR3 sequence is CASRPLAGVPYEQYF. The DNA of the CDR3 is TGTGCCAGCAGGCCCCTAGCGGGAGTTCCGTACGAGCAGTACTTC.

This chain joins TRBV2 and TRBJ1-1; D is ambiguous. CDR1 and CDR2 from the germline V gene are SNHLY and FYNNEI. V was cut by 6 bases and J by 0 bases, with 8 bases left in between. The CDR3 consists of 13 residues. The CDR3 spells CASSLQMNTEAFF. The CDR3 coding sequence is TGTGCCAGCAGCTTACAGATGAACACTGAAGCTTTCTTT.

The chain carries TRBV28 and TRBJ1-5; the D is unclear. Germline CDR1 MDHEN, CDR2 SYDVKM. The CDR3 contains 13 residues. V was trimmed by 5 bases and J by 4 bases, leaving 9 bases between them. The DNA for the CDR3 is TGTGCCAGCAGTCCCGGGTGGAATCAGCCCCAGCATTTT. Protein: CASSPGWNQPQHF.

This rearrangement joins TRBV2 to TRBJ2-2, with 13 nucleotides matching TRBD2. This CDR3 comprises 15 residues. Germline values: CDR1 SNHLY, CDR2 FYNNEI. V dropped 7 bases and J dropped 4; count of bases not matched to a gene: 3. The CDR3 here is CASMRLAGGTGELFF. The CDR3 nucleotides are TGTGCCAGCATGCGACTAGCGGGAGGCACCGGGGAGCTGTTTTTT.

The gene calls are TRBV6-5 and TRBJ2-5; the D gene is possibly TRBD1 (6 bases). Germline CDR1 is MNHEY and CDR2 is SVGAGI. The CDR3 totals 15 residues. V was cut by 6 bases and J by 7 bases, with 21 bases left in between. CDR3 residues: CASRGASAGYRTQYF. The CDR3 DNA follows: TGTGCCAGCAGGGGGGCCTCGGCAGGTTATCGGACCCAGTACTTC.